Each of the 23 T cell receptor beta chains below was sequenced from the same sample in a study of blood T cells in healthy people across ages. A sample-barcoded 5' primer and a J-beta primer mix were used in a second PCR of roughly 6 to 12 cycles. MiXCR was run by TCRdb on the 5' RACE reads, yielding one entry per CDR3 protein. The sample yields approximately 800,000 distinct CDR3 sequences, less than 60% seen once. Specimen: blood. The receptors derive from a man older than 75 in good health.

The rearrangement links TRBV5-1 to TRBJ1-1, with D perhaps TRBD1 (6 bases). The CDR3 is 12 amino acids. The V gene's germline CDR1 is SGHRS and CDR2 YFSETQ. V was clipped by 4 bases and J by 8 bases, with 12 bases between them. Written as DNA, the CDR3 is TGCGCCAGCAGCCCGGGGGGCCCGGAAGCTTTCTTT. Amino acids: CASSPGGPEAFF.

The V and J genes are TRBV7-2 and TRBJ1-2; TRBD1 might be the D (5 bases). Germline-derived CDR1 and CDR2 are SGHTA and FQGNSA. The CDR3 is 13 amino acids. V lost 0 bases and J 8 bases, leaving 10 bases between the germline ends. The CDR3 sequence is CASSLARQGGYTF. The CDR3, as DNA: TGTGCCAGCAGCTTAGCGCGGCAGGGCGGCTACACCTTC.

J is TRBJ2-7 and V is TRBV5-1, with no clear D. Germline CDR1 is SGHRS and CDR2 is YFSETQ. Trimming took 4 bases from V and 1 from J, leaving 9 bases between them. The CDR3 contains 13 residues. In DNA, the CDR3 is TGCGCCAGCAGCACGGACGGGTCCTACGAGCAGTACTTC. Amino acid sequence: CASSTDGSYEQYF.

This sequence joins TRBV3-1 and TRBJ2-1; D call uncertain. Near its end, the DNA agrees better with TRBJ2-7, so the J call may be wrong. This CDR3 contains 16 residues. Germline CDR1 LGHDT, CDR2 YNNKEL (reference sequence). The CDR3 loop reads CASSQGPPSSYNEQYF. Written as DNA, the CDR3 is TGTGCCAGCAGCCAAGGGCCCCCGAGCTCCTACAATGAGCAGTACTTC.

This sequence joins TRBV7-2 and TRBJ2-2, with D uncertain. The CDR3 covers 15 residues. V was pared by 1 base and J by 4 bases, with 10 bases between. The germline CDR1 and CDR2 sequences are SGHTA and FQGNSA. The CDR3 reads CASSLEFFATGELFF. In DNA, the CDR3 is TGTGCCAGCAGCTTAGAGTTTTTCGCCACCGGGGAGCTGTTTTTT.

The genes are TRBV6-5 and TRBJ2-7, with D maybe TRBD2 (6 bases). The germline V and J ends were trimmed by 5 bases and 7 bases, with 18 bases remaining between them. CDR1 and CDR2 (germline): MNHEY, SVGAGI. The CDR3 is made up of 14 amino acids. The DNA of the CDR3 is TGTGCCAGCAGTCGACCCGGGGGATCCAATGAGCAGTACTTC. Translation gives CASSRPGGSNEQYF.

This clonotype was observed a few times. V usage is TRBV6-2 or TRBV6-3 and J usage is TRBJ2-1; 10 positions agree with TRBD2. CDR1 and CDR2 (germline): MNHEY, SVGEGT. V trimming: 6 bases; J trimming: 7 bases; junction bases outside the gene matches: 9. CDR3 length: 15 residues. CDR3 sequence reads: CASRASGSASNEQFF. DNA of the CDR3: TGTGCCAGCAGAGCTAGCGGGAGTGCTAGTAATGAGCAGTTCTTC.

Only a few counts were recorded for this clonotype. V is TRBV4-2 and J is TRBJ1-1; D gene ambiguous. Germline CDR1 is LGHNA and CDR2 is YNFKEQ. The V end lost 0 bases, the J end lost 4 bases, and 9 bases lay between the germline ends. The CDR3 spans 14 residues. The CDR3 reads CASSQDGYSTEAFF. CDR3 DNA sequence: TGTGCCAGCAGCCAAGATGGATACAGCACTGAAGCTTTCTTT.

The chain employs TRBV27 and TRBJ2-1; D is unclear. The germline CDR1 and CDR2 sequences are MNHEY and SMNVEV (reference sequence). The CDR3 consists of 12 residues. Trimming took 0 bases from V and 6 from J, leaving 3 bases between them. CDR3 residues: CASSLSINEQFF. The CDR3 coding sequence is TGTGCCAGCAGTTTATCTATCAATGAGCAGTTCTTC.

The J gene is TRBJ2-3, the V gene TRBV20-1; 13 positions match TRBD2. Trimming took 0 bases from V and 3 from J; bases not matched to a gene: 9. The CDR3 has 18 residues. The germline CDR1 and CDR2 sequences are DFQATT and SNEGSKA (reference sequence). CDR3 sequence (DNA): TGCAGTGCTAGAGATCTCGGACTAGCGGGAGTAGAAACAGATACGCAGTATTTT. Amino acids: CSARDLGLAGVETDTQYF.

The chain has TRBV29-1 and TRBJ2-5; a weak D match, TRBD2 (6 bases). The V gene lost 5 bases and the J gene lost 12 bases, with 10 bases spanning the gap. Germline V lookup: CDR1 SQVTM, CDR2 ANQGSEA. The CDR3 runs 9 residues. CDR3 sequence: CSVFPGEYF. The CDR3 DNA follows: TGCAGCGTTTTCCCGGGAGAGTACTTC.

V is TRBV10-3 and J is TRBJ2-5; D tentatively reads TRBD1 or TRBD2 (6 bases each). Per germline, CDR1 ENHRY and CDR2 SYGVKD. This CDR3 has 17 amino acids. The V gene lost 3 bases and the J gene lost 2 bases, with 19 bases spanning the gap. CDR3 in DNA: TGTGCCATCAGTGAACGGTACAGGGAGGATATACAAGAGACCCAGTACTTC. This sequence encodes CAISERYREDIQETQYF.

This clonotype was detected only a few times. The J gene is TRBJ2-5, the V gene TRBV20-1, with unresolved D. V lost 0 bases, J lost 0 bases, and 11 bases lay in between. This CDR3 is 15 amino acids long. Looked up from germline, CDR1 is DFQATT and CDR2 is SNEGSKA (reference sequence). The CDR3 nucleotides read TGCAGTGCTAGAGATCCCGCCGGGTACCAAGAGACCCAGTACTTC. Protein product: CSARDPAGYQETQYF.

CDR3 in amino acids: CASSLDGTVPPNHLYTF. The CDR3 DNA sequence: TGTGCCAGCAGCTTAGATGGGACAGTACCCCCAAATCATCTCTACACCTTC. The chain is built from TRBV7-9 and TRBJ1-2, with TRBD1 matching over 7 bases. Germline V gives CDR1 SEHNR, CDR2 FQNEAQ (reference sequence). Trimming at V came to 1 base and at J to 10 bases, leaving 18 bases not matched to a gene. This CDR3 has 17 amino acids.

A note on this clonotype: One junction end disagrees with the germline gene, perhaps due to a read error. The chain has TRBV4-1 and TRBJ2-1; 9 bases fit TRBD1. The CDR3 is 15 amino acids. Germline CDR1 is MGHRA and CDR2 is YSYEKL. CDR3 amino acids: CAGSQKPTGGNEQFF. In nucleotides, the CDR3 is TGTGCCGGCAGCCAAAAGCCGACAGGGGGAAATGAGCAGTTCTTC.

As concerns this clonotype: Its ends do not fully match the called genes, so a read error is possible. V is TRBV7-2 and J is TRBJ1-4, with TRBD1 matching 7 bases. Germline V gene data show CDR1 as SGHTA and CDR2 as FQGNSA. The CDR3 is 14 amino acids. The CDR3 DNA reads as TGTGCCAGCAGCTCCAGGGGGTTCAGAGAAAGACTGTTTTTT. Protein sequence: CASSSRGFRERLFF.

This clonotype turned up a few times. The rearrangement uses TRBV7-2 and TRBJ2-1; TRBD1 matches at 7 bases. Looked up from germline, CDR1 is SGHTA and CDR2 is FQGNSA. CDR3 length: 18 residues. Germline trimming cut 0 bases from V and 3 bases from J; bases unmatched to any gene: 11. CDR3 nucleotide sequence: TGTGCCAGCAGCTTAGCGCTAAGGGTCAGGGGGAGCTACAATGAGCAGTTCTTC. Amino acid sequence: CASSLALRVRGSYNEQFF.

This clonotype was seen only a few times. The rearrangement links TRBV6-4 to TRBJ2-1; D unresolved. This CDR3 comprises 16 residues. The germline CDR1 and CDR2 sequences are MRHNA and SNTAGT. V shed 4 bases and J shed 4 bases, with 17 bases lying between them. CDR3 DNA sequence: TGTGCCAGCAGTGGACCCCCTCGTACCCTTTACAATGAGCAGTTCTTC. Translating gives CASSGPPRTLYNEQFF.

The chain is built from TRBV6-2 or TRBV6-3 and TRBJ2-7; D is unresolved. V lost 5 bases and J lost 5, with 13 bases in between. This CDR3 has 13 amino acids. Germline loops: CDR1 MNHEY, CDR2 SVGEGT. The CDR3 here is CASSHQTSHEQYF. In DNA, the CDR3 is TGTGCCAGCAGTCATCAGACCAGCCACGAGCAGTACTTC.

This chain connects TRBV7-2 to TRBJ1-1; D is possibly TRBD1 (5 bases). V shed 8 bases and J shed 5 bases, with 12 bases lying between them. Germline CDR1 reads SGHTA; CDR2 reads FQGNSA. This CDR3 region has 12 residues. The CDR3 protein is CASRAGPTEAFF. In nucleotides, the CDR3 is TGTGCCAGCCGGGCAGGGCCAACTGAAGCTTTCTTT.

This clonotype was seen more than once but under ten times. V and J are TRBV3-1 and TRBJ1-4; 8 bases agree with TRBD1. Germline CDR1 is LGHDT and CDR2 is YNNKEL (reference sequence). The length of the CDR3 is 17 residues. Trimming took 1 base from V and 8 from J; bases not matched to a gene: 12. The CDR3 protein is CASSQAVLTGAGEKLFF. CDR3 coding DNA: TGTGCCAGCAGCCAAGCGGTCCTGACAGGGGCCGGAGAAAAACTGTTTTTT.

This clonotype was counted a few times. The chain carries TRBV6-1 and TRBJ2-7; D is possibly TRBD2 (5 bases). Gene TRBJ2-5 matches the end of the DNA better, so the J call may be wrong. The CDR3 runs 15 residues. Germline assignment: CDR1 MNHNS and CDR2 SASEGT. In nucleotides, the CDR3 is TGTGCCAGCAGTGAAGGTTTCGGACTCCGAGAGACCCAGTACTTC. It codes for CASSEGFGLRETQYF.

The genes are TRBV24-1 and TRBJ2-2; 8 positions match TRBD2. This CDR3 contains 11 residues. V lost 3 bases and J lost 14; bases outside the gene matches: 1. Germline V gene data show CDR1 as KGHDR and CDR2 as SFDVKD. CDR3 sequence reads: CATSDREGLFF. CDR3 in DNA: TGTGCCACCAGTGATCGGGAGGGACTGTTTTTT.